The clone carrying this T cell receptor beta chain has ten or more counts. TRAV and TRBV primers primed cDNA for both TCRalpha and TCRbeta. TCRs were amplified for about 18 PCR cycles with a constant-region primer and V-primer adapter. MiXCR, applied by TCRdb to the reads, yields one record per CDR3 protein. The repertoire holds about 100,000 distinct CDR3 sequences, with less than 25% as singletons. The data derive from a study of low-dose radiotherapy and immunotherapy resistance in tumors. Overall study: Cohort 2 received 1 Gy per fraction every two weeks, totaling 13 Gy over 26 weeks. Patients' oral aspirin dose was 300 mg daily across four cycles from cycle 1 day 1.

Stated time point: after trial treatment. The treatment denotes: LDRT plus nivolumab, ipilimumab, low-dose cyclophosphamide and aspirin (RACIN trial). Advanced solid tumors without tumor-infiltrating lymphocytes were required for inclusion. The CDR3 has 16 residues. Between the trimmed V and J ends, which lost 4 bases and 0 bases, there was a span of 12 bases. The V gene's germline CDR1 is LNHDA and CDR2 SQIVND (reference sequence). The chain employs TRBV19 and TRBJ2-2; D gene ambiguous. This specimen consisted of PBMCs, obtained after low-dose radiotherapy plus immunotherapy. This clonotype was obtained from a male donor with prostate cancer. CDR3 in amino acids: CASSKQITANTGELFF. For the CDR3, the DNA is TGTGCCAGTAGTAAACAGATTACCGCGAACACCGGGGAGCTGTTTTTT.